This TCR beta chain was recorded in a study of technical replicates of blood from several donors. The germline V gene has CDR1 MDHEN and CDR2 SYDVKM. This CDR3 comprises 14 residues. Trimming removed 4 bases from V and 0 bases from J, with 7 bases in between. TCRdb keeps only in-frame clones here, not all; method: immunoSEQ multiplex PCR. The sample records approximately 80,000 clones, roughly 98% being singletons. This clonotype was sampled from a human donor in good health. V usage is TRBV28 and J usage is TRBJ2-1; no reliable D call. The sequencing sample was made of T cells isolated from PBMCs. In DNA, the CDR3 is TGTGCCAGCAGTTCGACTCTCTCCTACAATGAGCAGTTCTTC. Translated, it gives CASSSTLSYNEQFF.